This T cell receptor (beta chain) came from a study of T cell changes during pregnancy in multiple sclerosis. Sequencing used immunoSEQ multiplex PCR; TCRdb keeps in-frame clones, though not all of them. This table has about 62,000 clones, about nine tenths appearing once. V lost 4 bases to trimming and J lost 4 bases, with 16 bases between them. This CDR3 comprises 15 residues. Germline V gives CDR1 SNHLY, CDR2 FYNNEI. The source material was peripheral blood, sampled in the second trimester of pregnancy. This chain joins TRBV2 and TRBJ1-2; D remains unclear. The receptor comes from a female donor in good health, enrolled as a control in a pregnancy study. DNA of the CDR3: TGTGCCAGCAGTGCCCAATGGTTAGGGAGCTATGGCTACACCTTC. It encodes CASSAQWLGSYGYTF.